One sample yielded the 4 T cell receptor beta chains listed below, sequenced in a study of beta chain features in type 1 diabetes. Study findings and constraints: Shorter TCRB CDR3s, moderately but significantly so, were found in Type 1 diabetes patients in all four CD4+ subsets.

cDNA synthesis used the whole RNA isolate, giving expressed TCRB sequences. Clones were sequenced by immunoSEQ multiplex PCR, and TCRdb holds only the in-frame ones, with some missing. The sample holds some 660,000 clones, 11% to 15% seen once. Antigen specificity for these receptors is unknown. The sequenced sample was naive CD4+ T cells from blood. The origin of the receptors is a man aged 18-30 years with type 1 diabetes.

This clone was recorded a few times. The chain uses TRBV30 and TRBJ2-2, with D possibly being TRBD1 (5 bases). From germline, CDR1 is GTSNPN and CDR2 SVGIG (reference sequence). The CDR3 totals 14 residues. Trimming cost V 0 bases and J 3 bases, with 8 bases left between them. CDR3 amino acids: CAWSVDSYTGELFF. The DNA for the CDR3 is TGTGCCTGGAGTGTAGACAGCTACACCGGGGAGCTGTTTTTT.

In this sample, this clone turned up a few times. The V gene is TRBV7-2, the J gene TRBJ1-6; D gene unclear. The V end lost 2 bases, the J end lost 8 bases, and 10 bases lay between the germline ends. Germline V gene lookup returns CDR1 SGHTA and CDR2 FQGNSA. The CDR3 contains 14 residues. The DNA for the CDR3 is TGTGCCAGCAGCTTACTCTATGCGGATTCACCCCTCCACTTT. It encodes CASSLLYADSPLHF.

This clone was recorded a few times. The CDR3 sequence: CASASYGTGVEETQYF. The DNA for the CDR3 is TGTGCCAGCGCATCGTACGGGACAGGGGTCGAGGAGACCCAGTACTTC. This chain uses TRBV21-1 with TRBJ2-5; TRBD1 is the table's D call and was not checked against the DNA. TRBV21-1 is noted as a pseudogene. This CDR3 is built from 16 residues.

With regard to this clone: Distinct nucleotide sequences in the sample also encode this CDR3. The chain recombines TRBV2 with TRBJ1-4; D not certain. Germline-derived CDR1 and CDR2 are SNHLY and FYNNEI. The V end was cut by 4 bases, the J end by 8 bases, with 11 bases between. The CDR3 runs 13 residues. CDR3 DNA sequence: TGTGCCAGCAGTGTGGAGGTCGGCGAAAAACTGTTTTTT. Its protein is CASSVEVGEKLFF.